This T cell receptor (beta chain) was identified during a study of Ad26.COV2.S vaccination and SARS-CoV-2 variants. Study-wide background: The study gave Ad26.COV2.S intramuscularly, once or twice 56 days apart.

The CDR3 length is 15 residues. Germline values: CDR1 SGHTA, CDR2 FQGNSA. V shed 1 base and J shed 2 bases, with 11 bases lying between them. Study results and caveats: Spike-specific TCR breadth was greater after Ad26.COV2.S than placebo. In vaccinated individuals, spike-specific CD8+ and CD4+ T cell responses reportedly displayed substantial breadth.

On this clone: No antigen is known for it.

Noted treatment: about 20 received Ad26.COV2.S at low or high dose, single or two shots; roughly five received placebo; per-sample allocation not given. On day 63 after the first injection, vaccine and placebo recipients gave samples. Ad26.COV2.S expressed prefusion-stabilized spike from the original Wuhan strain. Some clones are missing from TCRdb's copy, which holds only in-frame ones; the method was immunoSEQ multiplex PCR. The table records hundreds of thousands of clones, about 93% of them present only once. The clonotype originates from a person between 18 and 59 years old who received the Ad26.COV2.S COVID-19 vaccine or a placebo. Sequenced here: peripheral blood, sampled in a trial of Ad26.COV2.S vaccine versus placebo. The rearrangement uses TRBV7-2 and TRBJ1-1; D unresolved. The CDR3 reads CASSLGPGQNTEAFF. DNA for the CDR3: TGTGCCAGCAGCTTAGGCCCCGGGCAAAACACTGAAGCTTTCTTT.